The 29 T cell receptor beta chains reported below all come from one sample, sequenced in a study of CD8 T cells in ankylosing spondylitis. TCRdb ran MiXCR on the 5' RACE reads and lists one entry per CDR3 protein. Counted here are 100,000 to 150,000 distinct CDR3 sequences, approximately 17% occurring once; the ten biggest clones make up around a third. Findings and limits, study-wide: One TCR beta motif, made up of eight highly homologous variants, appeared characteristic of ankylosing spondylitis blood.

The antigens these receptors bind are not known. The sample consisted of blood, either unsorted or a sorted T cell fraction (not recorded which). The receptors were sampled from a male donor with ankylosing spondylitis.

This clonotype is classed as large. J is TRBJ1-1 and V is TRBV20-1, with 8 bases lining up with TRBD1. Germline lookup yields CDR1 DFQATT and CDR2 SNEGSKA (reference sequence). Trimming at V came to 6 bases and at J to 7 bases, leaving 7 bases not matched to a gene. CDR3 length: 12 residues. The CDR3 DNA follows: TGCAGTGCAGATCCAGGGGGCCGTGAAGCTTTCTTT. Amino acid sequence: CSADPGGREAFF.

The V call is TRBV5-5, the J call TRBJ2-7; D gene unclear. This CDR3 region has 15 residues. The germline V and J ends were trimmed by 2 bases and 5 bases, with 17 bases remaining between them. Germline values: CDR1 SGHKS, CDR2 YYEKEE (reference sequence). CDR3 protein: CASSLVGNGVDEQYF. The CDR3 nucleotides are TGTGCCAGCAGCTTAGTAGGAAACGGAGTCGACGAGCAGTACTTC.

The rearrangement links TRBV25-1 to TRBJ2-2; 10 positions agree with TRBD2. The length of the CDR3 is 16 residues. V shed 3 bases and J 6 bases; nucleotides not matched to a gene: 7. Germline assignment: CDR1 MGHDK and CDR2 SYGVNS. The CDR3 DNA follows: TGTGCCAGCAGTGATGGTACTAGCGGGGATTCCGGGGAGCTGTTTTTT. Amino acid sequence: CASSDGTSGDSGELFF.

This clonotype has a handful of counts. This CDR3 is CASSLRDSLNEQFF. The CDR3 nucleotides are TGTGCCAGCAGTTTGCGGGACAGCCTCAATGAGCAGTTCTTC. This chain connects TRBV12-3 or TRBV12-4 to TRBJ2-1, with D perhaps matching TRBD1 (7 bases). The ends were cut back, 3 bases at V and 6 bases at J, with 12 bases in the middle. This CDR3 comprises 14 residues.

The chain employs TRBV20-1 and TRBJ2-1, with 10 nucleotides matching TRBD2. V lost 6 bases and J lost 9; bases outside the gene matches: 8. Germline V gene lookup returns CDR1 DFQATT and CDR2 SNEGSKA (reference sequence). CDR3 length: 13 amino acids. The CDR3 DNA is TGCAGTGCCATGGGACTAGCGATTAGTGAGCAGTTCTTC. Its protein product is CSAMGLAISEQFF.

This chain uses TRBV28 with TRBJ2-2; D is perhaps TRBD2 (6 bases). The V gene's germline CDR1 is MDHEN and CDR2 SYDVKM. Trimming removed 5 bases from V and 4 bases from J, with 17 bases in between. This CDR3 has 16 residues. CDR3 sequence reads: CASSLSPEGPTGELFF. CDR3 DNA: TGTGCCAGCAGTCTCAGCCCGGAGGGCCCCACCGGGGAGCTGTTTTTT.

This clonotype showed up just a few times. The J gene is TRBJ1-1, the V gene TRBV20-1, with 8 bases aligning to TRBD1. This CDR3 is 12 amino acids long. J gave up 9 bases and V 2 bases, and 5 bases lay outside the gene matches. CDR1 is DFQATT and CDR2 is SNEGSKA in the germline V gene (reference sequence). The DNA for the CDR3 is TGCAGTGCTAGACCGAGGACAGGGAAAGCTTTCTTT. Residues: CSARPRTGKAFF.

This clonotype was counted ten times or more. This sequence joins TRBV28 and TRBJ1-2, with D unclear. V lost 6 bases and J lost 8, with 10 bases in between. The CDR3 sequence is 11 residues long. Germline V gives CDR1 MDHEN, CDR2 SYDVKM. The CDR3, as DNA: TGTGCCAGCAGACTAAAGTGGGGCTACACCTTC. This translates into CASRLKWGYTF.

This clonotype was seen only once. The chain carries TRBV12-3 or TRBV12-4 and TRBJ2-1; 7 positions match TRBD2. The junction had 9 bases not matched to a gene; V was cut back by 5 bases and J by 8 bases. The CDR3 totals 14 residues. The CDR3 DNA is TGTGCCAGCAGTAGAGCGGGACCACTCGATGAGCAGTTCTTC. It specifies CASSRAGPLDEQFF.

The chain joins TRBV14 to TRBJ2-1, with 13 positions matching TRBD2. V dropped 4 bases and J dropped 8; count of bases not matched to a gene: 8. Germline CDR1 reads SGHDN; CDR2 reads FVKESK. The CDR3 extends over 16 amino acids. CDR3 coding DNA: TGTGCCAGCAGCCCAGACACTAGCGGGAGGGCCGATGAGCAGTTCTTC. Its translation: CASSPDTSGRADEQFF.

The rearrangement joins TRBV7-9 to TRBJ1-2, with TRBD1 identical over 9 bases. The CDR3 extends over 16 amino acids. CDR1 is SEHNR and CDR2 is FQNEAQ in the germline V gene (reference sequence). The ends lost 5 bases at V and 3 bases at J; junction bases unmatched: 10. CDR3 sequence: CASSQLDRGLDYGYTF. CDR3 coding DNA: TGTGCCAGCAGCCAACTCGACAGGGGGTTGGACTATGGCTACACCTTC.

This chain uses TRBV4-1 with TRBJ2-3; D uncertain. The V gene's germline CDR1 is MGHRA and CDR2 YSYEKL. The CDR3 runs 16 residues. The V end was cut by 6 bases, the J end by 1 base, with 17 bases between. The CDR3 loop is CASRTFVSGGTDTQYF. Here the CDR3 DNA reads TGCGCCAGCAGGACCTTCGTCTCTGGGGGCACAGATACGCAGTATTTT.

This clonotype occurred a few times. The rearrangement links TRBV27 to TRBJ1-5; D call uncertain. V lost 1 base and J lost 7, with 8 bases in between. The CDR3 spans 13 residues. Germline lookup yields CDR1 MNHEY and CDR2 SMNVEV (reference sequence). The CDR3 region is CASSLWPRQPQHF. DNA for the CDR3: TGTGCCAGCAGTTTATGGCCGCGGCAGCCCCAGCATTTT.

The gene calls are TRBV12-3 or TRBV12-4 and TRBJ2-1; D is unclear. V lost 2 bases and J lost 3, with 8 bases in between. There are 14 residues in the CDR3. The CDR3 DNA follows: TGTGCCAGCAGTTTAATTCCAGGCTACAATGAGCAGTTCTTC. This codes for CASSLIPGYNEQFF.

This clonotype was observed a few times. This chain links TRBV29-1 with TRBJ1-1; D remains unclear. Germline V lookup: CDR1 SQVTM, CDR2 ANQGSEA. Trimming stripped 4 bases from V and 5 bases from J, with 11 bases between. CDR3 length: 12 amino acids. As DNA, the CDR3 is TGCAGCGTTGTTCTAGGAGGTACTGAAGCTTTCTTT. Protein sequence: CSVVLGGTEAFF.

This clonotype was seen a few times. The rearrangement joins TRBV2 to TRBJ1-1; D is unresolved. Germline V gives CDR1 SNHLY, CDR2 FYNNEI. This CDR3 comprises 13 residues. Between the trimmed V and J ends, which lost 4 bases and 6 bases, there was a span of 12 bases. The CDR3 loop is CASSGAVLPEAFF. CDR3 nucleotide sequence: TGTGCCAGCAGTGGGGCGGTGTTACCTGAAGCTTTCTTT. Based on the CDR3 plus reference TRBV2 and TRBJ1-1, the full variable domain is EPEVTQTPSHQVTQMGQEVILRCVPISNHLYFYWYRQILGQKVEFLVSFYNNEISEKSEIFDDQFSVERPDGSNFTLKIRSTKLEDSAMYFCASSGAVLPEAFFGQGTRLTVV.

V is TRBV28 and J is TRBJ2-1, with TRBD2 matching 8 bases. V was clipped by 6 bases and J by 2 bases; unmatched bases: 6. From germline, CDR1 is MDHEN and CDR2 SYDVKM. This CDR3 has 15 residues. Here the CDR3 reads CASSKLAEPYNEQFF. The CDR3 nucleotides are TGTGCCAGCAGCAAACTAGCGGAGCCCTACAATGAGCAGTTCTTC.

This clonotype was detected a few times. This rearrangement joins TRBV7-2 to TRBJ2-4, with 10 nucleotides matching TRBD1. CDR1 is SGHTA, CDR2 FQGNSA, per germline. The CDR3 is 16 amino acids. With 3 bases clipped from V and 2 bases from J, the junction kept 4 bases outside the gene matches. Here the CDR3 DNA reads TGTGCCAGCAGCTTTGGACAGGGGGTTTCCAAAAACATTCAGTACTTC. It translates to CASSFGQGVSKNIQYF. Using reference TRBV7-2 and TRBJ2-4 for the parts outside the CDR3, the full variable domain is GAGVSQSPSNKVTEKGKDVELRCDPISGHTALYWYRQSLGQGLEFLIYFQGNSAPDKSGLPSDRFSAERTGGSVSTLTIQRTQQEDSAVYLCASSFGQGVSKNIQYFGAGTRLSVL.

The chain employs TRBV3-1 and TRBJ2-7; D tentatively reads TRBD1 or TRBD2 (5 bases each). In germline, CDR1 is LGHDT, CDR2 YNNKEL (reference sequence). V was pared by 3 bases and J by 0 bases, with 12 bases between. The CDR3 covers 15 residues. In nucleotides, the CDR3 is TGTGCCAGCAGCCATATGGCAGGGAGCTCCTACGAGCAGTACTTC. Encoded protein: CASSHMAGSSYEQYF.

V and J are TRBV3-1 and TRBJ2-1; no clear D gene. The V end was cut by 1 base, the J end by 4 bases, with 17 bases between. Germline lookup yields CDR1 LGHDT and CDR2 YNNKEL (reference sequence). CDR3 length: 17 amino acids. This chain's CDR3 is CASSQGPRRDTYNEQFF. The CDR3 DNA reads as TGTGCCAGCAGCCAAGGCCCCAGAAGGGATACATACAATGAGCAGTTCTTC.

The rearrangement links TRBV20-1 to TRBJ2-1; the D gene is possibly TRBD2 (6 bases). The germline CDR1 and CDR2 sequences are DFQATT and SNEGSKA (reference sequence). V lost 3 bases and J 4 bases, leaving 13 bases between the germline ends. This CDR3 has 14 residues. The CDR3 nucleotides are TGCAGTGCTAGGCAAGGCGGGACTTACAATGAGCAGTTCTTC. Translated: CSARQGGTYNEQFF.

The DNA for the CDR3 is TGTGCCAGCAGCGTCCACCTGACTAGCGGGATTGAGACCCAGTACTTC. This gives the protein CASSVHLTSGIETQYF. This chain uses TRBV9 with TRBJ2-5; TRBD2 matches 11 bases. The CDR3 loop spans 16 amino acids. V shed 2 bases and J 5 bases; nucleotides not matched to a gene: 8. Germline V gene data show CDR1 as SGDLS and CDR2 as YYNGEE.

This chain links TRBV9 with TRBJ2-1; 7 bases are shared with TRBD2. Germline-derived CDR1 and CDR2 are SGDLS and YYNGEE. The J segment lost 8 bases and the V segment lost 2 bases, leaving 10 bases of the junction unmatched. The CDR3 is 15 residues long. The chain's CDR3 is CASSVPWEGKDEQFF. The CDR3 DNA is TGTGCCAGCAGCGTGCCGTGGGAGGGGAAAGATGAGCAGTTCTTC.

This clonotype was counted between two and nine times. Germline is not matched at one junction end, which may reflect a read error. J is TRBJ1-3 and V is TRBV27; TRBD1 is a possible D gene (5 bases). Germline CDR1 and CDR2: MNHEY and SMNVEV (reference sequence). This CDR3 contains 14 residues. Written as DNA, the CDR3 is TGTGCCAGCCGTTTAGGGGTGTCTGGAAACACCATATATTTT. It yields the protein CASRLGVSGNTIYF.

This clonotype was counted only a few times. The chain recombines TRBV28 with TRBJ2-5; D is unclear. Trimming left V 6 bases short and J 7 bases short, with 21 bases between. The germline CDR1 and CDR2 sequences are MDHEN and SYDVKM. There are 15 residues in the CDR3. DNA of the CDR3: TGTGCCAGCAGCCCATGGTCGAAAAGGGTAGGGACCCAGTACTTC. As protein: CASSPWSKRVGTQYF.

The chain has TRBV27 and TRBJ2-1; 8 bases match TRBD2. With 5 bases clipped from V and 0 bases from J, the junction kept 9 bases outside the gene matches. Germline V gives CDR1 MNHEY, CDR2 SMNVEV (reference sequence). The CDR3 covers 17 residues. CDR3 amino acids: CASSTGIAGISYNEQFF. The CDR3 DNA reads TGTGCCAGCAGTACCGGGATAGCGGGGATCTCCTACAATGAGCAGTTCTTC.

The chain employs TRBV5-1 and TRBJ2-1, with 12 nucleotides matching TRBD2. The V segment lost 5 bases and the J segment 8 bases; nucleotides outside the gene matches: 11. The CDR3 has 16 amino acids. Germline CDR1 reads SGHRS; CDR2 reads YFSETQ. The CDR3: CASSFPGLAGGYEQFF. The CDR3 DNA reads as TGCGCCAGCAGTTTTCCAGGGCTAGCGGGAGGGTATGAGCAGTTCTTC.

The rearrangement uses TRBV4-3 and TRBJ1-2; D gene unclear. V shed 0 bases and J shed 2 bases, with 7 bases lying between them. Per the germline V gene, CDR1 is LGHNA and CDR2 is YSLEER. CDR3 size: 14 residues. CDR3 sequence (DNA): TGCGCCAGCAGCCAAGACTTAGGGAACTATGGCTACACCTTC. This gives the protein CASSQDLGNYGYTF.

This chain uses TRBV30 with TRBJ2-7, with D tentatively TRBD2 (6 bases). Looked up from germline, CDR1 is GTSNPN and CDR2 is SVGIG (reference sequence). The CDR3 is 14 residues long. Trimming cost V 5 bases and J 2 bases, with 16 bases left between them. The chain's CDR3 is CAWRTGLLTYEQYF. DNA of the CDR3: TGTGCCTGGCGGACGGGACTGCTCACCTACGAGCAGTACTTC.